These T cell receptor beta chains were read from a single sample in a study of shared clonotypes between healthy human individuals. Profiled with immunoSEQ multiplex PCR; TCRdb holds only in-frame clones, not every one. The sample has 2 million to 2.5 million clones, less than 95% seen once; the top ten hold 0.37%. The sequenced material came from naive CD4+ T cells from PBMCs. These receptors were taken from a young man in good health. Some clones in this sample may be carry-over from other donors' samples. Each CDR3 is given with its conserved first and last residue. A D gene is named only where the DNA matches it firmly. Size values are once, few and many counts, or a class for expanded clones, and some rows have none.

>TRBV14|TRBJ2-4|.|.
TGTGCCAGCAGTCGACTCACGCCCGGGACGTGGAACATTCAGTACTTC
CASSRLTPGTWNIQYF
>TRBV2|TRBJ1-5|.|TRBD1
TGTGCCAGCAGCGGACAGGGTTTGAGCAATCAGCCCCAGCATTTT
CASSGQGLSNQPQHF
>TRBV19|TRBJ2-7|.|TRBD2
TGTGCCAGTAGTATCGGGGGGACCGTCTCCTACGAGCAGTACTTC
CASSIGGTVSYEQYF
>TRBV9|TRBJ2-1|.|TRBD1
TGTGCCAGCAGCCAGACTCCGGGACAGGGCGGTAATGAGCAGTTCTTC
CASSQTPGQGGNEQFF
>TRBV15|TRBJ1-4|.|.
TGTGCCACCAGCACCTATGGGAGGGGAGAAAAACTGTTTTTT
CATSTYGRGEKLFF
>TRBV9|TRBJ2-5|.|.
TGTGCCAGCAGCTCAAGACTAGATGTTAGCGGAGAGACCCAGTACTTC
CASSSRLDVSGETQYF
>TRBV5-1|TRBJ2-7|.|TRBD2
TGCGCCAGCAGCCCAGGGACTAGCGCTAACTACGAGCAGTACTTC
CASSPGTSANYEQYF
>TRBV9|TRBJ2-3|.|.
TGTGCCAGCAGCGTAGGTTCTGGGAGACTCCCCAGTAGCGCAGATACGCAGTATTTT
CASSVGSGRLPSSADTQYF
>TRBV5-1|TRBJ1-6|.|.
TGCGCCAGCAGCTTGGGAGGGGAGACCAATTCACCCCTCCACTTT
CASSLGGETNSPLHF
>TRBV5-1|TRBJ2-1|.|TRBD1
TGCGCCAGCAGCGTGACAGGGGGCGGCTACAATGAGCAGTTCTTC
CASSVTGGGYNEQFF
>TRBV19|TRBJ1-2|.|.
TGTGCCAGTAGCCCCAAATCCGTTCGCTATGGCTACACCTTC
CASSPKSVRYGYTF
>TRBV12-2|TRBJ2-7|.|.
TGTGCAAGTCGCTTAGGATTCGTTTGGGCTAGCCGGGACTTC
CASRLGFVWASRDF
>TRBV18|TRBJ2-5|.|.
TGTGCCAGCTCACCAGGGGTAGCAGGGACTGGTCAAGAGACCCAGTACTTC
CASSPGVAGTGQETQYF
>TRBV18|TRBJ2-7|.|TRBD2
TGTGCCAGCTCACCACTAGCGCGGGAGGTCGAGCAGTACTTC
CASSPLAREVEQYF
>TRBV25-1|TRBJ1-3|once|.
TGTGCCACCCAAACGGGGGGGACCTCTGGAAACACCATATATTTT
CATQTGGTSGNTIYF
>TRBV20-1|TRBJ2-1|.|.
TGCAGTGCTAGACCCGGACCTGAGCAGTTCTTC
CSARPGPEQFF
>TRBV2|TRBJ1-2|.|.
TGTGCCAGCAGTGAATCGGGCAGTATCTATGGCTACACCTTC
CASSESGSIYGYTF
>TRBV7-9|TRBJ1-5|once|.
TGTGCCAGCAGCGCTCAAGGTAGCAATCAGCCCCAGCATTTT
CASSAQGSNQPQHF
>TRBV4-1|TRBJ2-1|.|.
TGCGCCAGCAGCCATTTGGGACCCAATGAGCAGTTCTTC
CASSHLGPNEQFF
>TRBV5-6|TRBJ2-3|.|.
TGTGCCAGCAGCTTGATCGCAGGGACTAGCACAGATACGCAGTATTTT
CASSLIAGTSTDTQYF
>TRBV5-1|TRBJ2-3|.|TRBD2
TGCGCCAGCAGCGTCGGACTAGCCCCAGATACGCAGTATTTT
CASSVGLAPDTQYF
>TRBV19|TRBJ2-1|.|TRBD2
TGTGCCAGTAGTATTTGGGCTAGCGGGGCCTACAATGAGCAGTTCTTC
CASSIWASGAYNEQFF
>TRBV7-6|TRBJ2-5|once|.
TGTGCCAGCAGCTTAGCGGCGCCTTCGGGCGGAGAGACCCAGTACTTC
CASSLAAPSGGETQYF
>TRBV6-5|TRBJ2-2|.|TRBD2
TGTGCCAGCAGTCGAAAGACTAGCCCCGCCGGGGAGCTGTTTTTT
CASSRKTSPAGELFF
>TRBV27|TRBJ1-5|.|.
TGTGCCAGCAGTCTGGGACTTCCCAAAGGGAATCAGCCCCAGCATTTT
CASSLGLPKGNQPQHF
>TRBV28|TRBJ1-4|once|TRBD1
TGTGCCAGCAGTTTAGGCCTGACAGGGCTTGCGGTGAAACTGTTTTTT
CASSLGLTGLAVKLFF
>TRBV5-1|TRBJ2-3|.|TRBD1
TGCGCCAGCAGCTTGTGGACAGGGTCAGATACGCAGTATTTT
CASSLWTGSDTQYF
>TRBV11-1|TRBJ2-5|.|.
TGTGCCAGCAGCTCCCACTATCAAGAGACCCAGTACTTC
CASSSHYQETQYF
>TRBV28|TRBJ2-1|.|.
TGTGCCAGCAGTTCTGGGTCCTACAATGAGCAGTTCTTC
CASSSGSYNEQFF
>TRBV7-8|TRBJ2-7|.|.
TGTGCCAGCAGCTTAATCTGGGCGGTGGGACTCGAGCAGTACTTC
CASSLIWAVGLEQYF
>TRBV7-3|TRBJ1-2|once|.
TGTGCCAGCAGCCGCCCTGGACTGCTACACTACACCTTC
CASSRPGLLHYTF
>TRBV28|TRBJ1-5|.|.
TGTGCCAGCACTCTGGGGGGGCAGCAGCCCCAGCATTTT
CASTLGGQQPQHF
>TRBV10-3|TRBJ1-1|few|.
TGTGCCATCAGTGGAGGTGGATTGAACACTGAAGCTTTCTTT
CAISGGGLNTEAFF
>TRBV4-1|TRBJ2-7|once|.
TGCGCCAGCAGCCAAGATTGGGCCAGCTACGAGCAGTACTTC
CASSQDWASYEQYF
>TRBV28|TRBJ1-5|once|.
TGTGCCAGCAGTTTATGGGGGGGCCGAGGCAATCAGCCCCAGCATTTT
CASSLWGGRGNQPQHF
>TRBV28|TRBJ2-2|.|.
TGTGCCAGCAGTTCACAGGGTATAGGCACCGGGGAGCTGTTTTTT
CASSSQGIGTGELFF
>TRBV4-3|TRBJ2-2|.|.
TGCGCCAGCAGCCAAGAGTCCAGGGGCACCGGGGAGCTGTTTTTT
CASSQESRGTGELFF
>TRBV11-2|TRBJ2-2|.|TRBD2
TGTGCCAGCAGCTTAGTACTAGCGGGAGGGGTCGGGGAGCTGTTTTTT
CASSLVLAGGVGELFF
>TRBV29-1|TRBJ2-4|.|.
TGCAGCGTTGTGCCCGGATTCGCCAAAAACATTCAGTACTTC
CSVVPGFAKNIQYF
>TRBV4-1|TRBJ2-2|once|TRBD2
TGCGCCAGCAGCCAAGCGAAGCGGGAGTGGGGAACCGGGGAGCTGTTTTTT
CASSQAKREWGTGELFF
>TRBV19|TRBJ1-3|once|.
TGTGCCAGTAGTATTCTGAGCTCTGGAAACACCATATATTTT
CASSILSSGNTIYF
>TRBV29-1|TRBJ1-2|.|.
TGCAGCGTTTTCAGCCAGGGATTCTATGGCTACACCTTC
CSVFSQGFYGYTF